The clone carrying this T cell receptor beta chain was picked up many times. RNA transcripts provided the source from which TCR beta CDR3 regions were amplified. A first-round RT-PCR of the TCR CDR3 used the HTBI primer set. TCRdb called the multiplex PCR reads again in MiXCR, with one record for every CDR3 protein. Seen here are about 760,000 distinct CDR3 sequences, 30% to 40% observed once, and the top ten hold roughly 30%. This sample stems from a study of T cells in Graves' hyperthyroidism and ophthalmopathy. The CDR3 spans 15 residues. V gave up 4 bases and J gave up 10 bases, with 19 bases separating them. CDR1 and CDR2 (germline): SGHTA, FQGNSA.

The TCR originated in a middle-aged woman with Graves' hyperthyroidism. The V gene is TRBV7-2, the J gene TRBJ1-4, with D possibly TRBD1 on 6 matching bases. The sample taken for sequencing was blood. CDR3 sequence: CASSSEGVSRGKLFF. CDR3 sequence (DNA): TGTGCCAGCAGCTCAGAGGGGGTCAGTAGAGGAAAACTGTTTTTT.